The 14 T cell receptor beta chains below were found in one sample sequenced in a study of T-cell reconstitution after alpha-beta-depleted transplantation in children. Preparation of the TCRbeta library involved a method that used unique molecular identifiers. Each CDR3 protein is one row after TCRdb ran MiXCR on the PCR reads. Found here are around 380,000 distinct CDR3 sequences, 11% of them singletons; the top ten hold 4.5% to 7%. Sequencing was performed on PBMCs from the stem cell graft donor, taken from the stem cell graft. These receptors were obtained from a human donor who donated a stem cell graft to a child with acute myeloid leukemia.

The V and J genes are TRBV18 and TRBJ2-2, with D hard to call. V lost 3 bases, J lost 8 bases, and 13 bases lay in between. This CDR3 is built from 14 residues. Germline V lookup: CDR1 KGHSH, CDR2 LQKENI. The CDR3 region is CASSPDRLVGELFF. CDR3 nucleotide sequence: TGTGCCAGCTCACCGGACCGGTTAGTGGGGGAGCTGTTTTTT.

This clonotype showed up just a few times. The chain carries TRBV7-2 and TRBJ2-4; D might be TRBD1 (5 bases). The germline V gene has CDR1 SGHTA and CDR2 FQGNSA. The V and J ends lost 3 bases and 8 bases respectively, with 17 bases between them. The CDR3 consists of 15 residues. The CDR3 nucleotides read TGTGCCAGCAGCTTCCAGGGTTTGGAAAGGGACATTCAGTACTTC. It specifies CASSFQGLERDIQYF.

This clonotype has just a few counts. Here the CDR3 DNA reads TGTGCCATCACCACTACAAGCGGGAGAGGAGGTAATGAGCAGTTCTTC. It is translated as CAITTTSGRGGNEQFF. The chain is built from TRBV10-3 and TRBJ2-1; 8 nucleotides agree with TRBD2. Germline V gene lookup returns CDR1 ENHRY and CDR2 SYGVKD. CDR3 length equals 16 residues. Trimming removed 7 bases from V and 7 bases from J; junction bases left unmatched: 15.

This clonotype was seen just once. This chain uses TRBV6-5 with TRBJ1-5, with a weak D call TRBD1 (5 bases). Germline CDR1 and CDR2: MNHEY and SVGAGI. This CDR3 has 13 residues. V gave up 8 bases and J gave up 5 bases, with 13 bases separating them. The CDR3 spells CASGTQVHQPQHF. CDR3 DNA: TGTGCCAGCGGAACACAGGTCCATCAGCCCCAGCATTTT.

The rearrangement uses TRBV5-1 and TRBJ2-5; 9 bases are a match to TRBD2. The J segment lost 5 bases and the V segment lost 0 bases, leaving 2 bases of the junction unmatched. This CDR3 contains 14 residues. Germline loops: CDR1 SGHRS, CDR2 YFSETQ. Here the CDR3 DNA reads TGCGCCAGCAGCTTGGGACTAGCGGTTGAGACCCAGTACTTC. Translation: CASSLGLAVETQYF.

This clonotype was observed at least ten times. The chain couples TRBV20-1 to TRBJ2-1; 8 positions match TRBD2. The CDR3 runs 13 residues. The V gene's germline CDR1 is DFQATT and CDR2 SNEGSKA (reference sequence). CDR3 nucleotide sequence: TGCAGCGCCAGCGGGAGCTCCTACAATGAGCAGTTCTTC. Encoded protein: CSASGSSYNEQFF.

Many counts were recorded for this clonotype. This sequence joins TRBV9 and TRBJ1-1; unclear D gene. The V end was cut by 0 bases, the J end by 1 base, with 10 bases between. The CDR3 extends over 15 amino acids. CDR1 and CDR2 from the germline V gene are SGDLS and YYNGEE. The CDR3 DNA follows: TGTGCCAGCAGCGTAGGCTCGTTGGGGAACACTGAAGCTTTCTTT. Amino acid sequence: CASSVGSLGNTEAFF. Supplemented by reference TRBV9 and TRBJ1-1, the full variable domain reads DSGVTQTPKHLITATGQRVTLRCSPRSGDLSVYWYQQSLDQGLQFLIQYYNGEERAKGNILERFSAQQFPDLHSELNLSSLELGDSALYFCASSVGSLGNTEAFFGQGTRLTVV.

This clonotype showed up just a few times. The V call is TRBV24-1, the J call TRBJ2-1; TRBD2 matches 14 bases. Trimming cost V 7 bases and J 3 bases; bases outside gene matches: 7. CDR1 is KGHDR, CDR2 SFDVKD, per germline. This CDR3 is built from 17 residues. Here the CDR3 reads CATREGLAGASYNEQFF. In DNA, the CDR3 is TGTGCCACCAGGGAGGGACTAGCGGGAGCTAGCTACAATGAGCAGTTCTTC.

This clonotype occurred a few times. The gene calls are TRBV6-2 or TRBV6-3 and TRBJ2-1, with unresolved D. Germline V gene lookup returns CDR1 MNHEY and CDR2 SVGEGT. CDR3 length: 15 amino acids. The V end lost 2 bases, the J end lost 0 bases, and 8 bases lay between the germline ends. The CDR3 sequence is CASSYAGTSYNEQFF. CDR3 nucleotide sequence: TGTGCCAGCAGTTACGCTGGAACCTCCTACAATGAGCAGTTCTTC.

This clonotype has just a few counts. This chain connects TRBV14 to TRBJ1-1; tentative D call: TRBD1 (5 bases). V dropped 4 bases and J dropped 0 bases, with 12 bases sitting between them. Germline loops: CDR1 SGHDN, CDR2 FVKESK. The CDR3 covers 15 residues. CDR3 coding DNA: TGTGCCAGCAGCCCTAACAGGATCATGAACACTGAAGCTTTCTTT. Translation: CASSPNRIMNTEAFF.

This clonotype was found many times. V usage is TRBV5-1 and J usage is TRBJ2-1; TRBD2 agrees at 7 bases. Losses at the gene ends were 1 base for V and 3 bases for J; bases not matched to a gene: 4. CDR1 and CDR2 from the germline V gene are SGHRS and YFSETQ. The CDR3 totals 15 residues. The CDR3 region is CASSLLAGVYNEQFF. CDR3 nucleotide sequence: TGCGCCAGCAGCTTGTTGGCGGGAGTCTACAATGAGCAGTTCTTC.

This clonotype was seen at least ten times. DNA of the CDR3: TGTGCCAGCACCCCCCCCGGGGGACAAGAGACCCAGTACTTC. Translated, it gives CASTPPGGQETQYF. The genes are TRBV7-2 and TRBJ2-5, with a possible D match to TRBD2 (6 bases). Germline V CDR1 and CDR2: SGHTA, FQGNSA. With 7 bases removed from V and 2 bases from J, the gap between germline ends came to 14 bases. CDR3 size: 14 residues. Drawing the rest from reference TRBV7-2 and TRBJ2-5, the complete variable domain is GAGVSQSPSNKVTEKGKDVELRCDPISGHTALYWYRQSLGQGLEFLIYFQGNSAPDKSGLPSDRFSAERTGGSVSTLTIQRTQQEDSAVYLCASTPPGGQETQYFGPGTRLLVL.

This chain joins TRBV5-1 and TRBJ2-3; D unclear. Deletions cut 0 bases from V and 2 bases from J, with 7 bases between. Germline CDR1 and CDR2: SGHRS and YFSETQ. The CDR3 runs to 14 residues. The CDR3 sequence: CASSLGHLTDTQYF. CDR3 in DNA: TGCGCCAGCAGCTTGGGGCACCTCACAGATACGCAGTATTTT.

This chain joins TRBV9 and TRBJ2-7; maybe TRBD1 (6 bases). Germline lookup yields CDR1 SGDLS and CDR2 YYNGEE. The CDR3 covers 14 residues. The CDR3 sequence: CASSVGLGQGCGDV. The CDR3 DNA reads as TGTGCCAGCAGCGTAGGACTCGGGCAGGGGTGTGGAGACGTC.